Detailed here is one T cell receptor beta chain. Its cognate antigen is unknown. This record belongs to a study of graft-versus-host responses after intestinal transplantation. On the study more broadly: All of the recipients had induction that used anti-thymocyte globulin, then tacrolimus and steroids for approximately 3 years.

The data were produced by immunoSEQ multiplex PCR, yet TCRdb's version contains in-frame clones alone and is incomplete. This table holds around 97,000 clones, around nine tenths found once. Germline CDR1 SGHDT, CDR2 YYEEEE. V was clipped by 4 bases and J by 7 bases; unmatched bases: 6. The CDR3 length is 14 residues. General observations from the study: Peak levels of circulating GvH clones tracked with early post-transplant HvG declines. Researchers found GvH clones in recipient marrow, and some showed up first in ileum or blood.

The receptor was derived from a human donor who received an intestinal transplant. Here the sequenced sample was unstimulated CD8+ T cells sorted from spleen or lymph node cells, taken before intestinal transplant. This chain connects TRBV5-6 to TRBJ1-2, with 11 bases fitting TRBD1. CDR3 in amino acids: CASSKGTGGTGYTF. CDR3 DNA sequence: TGTGCCAGCAGCAAAGGGACAGGGGGTACTGGCTACACCTTC.